The following is a T cell receptor (beta chain) sequence with its context. The sample belongs to a study of blood T cell repertoires in COVID-19. For the study at large: The study drew acute and convalescent COVID-19 samples from the United States, Italy and Spain.

Original processing methods: The assay estimated nucleated cells by amplifying reference gene primers. Data came from immunoSEQ multiplex PCR; TCRdb stores just in-frame clones and leaves some out. The V and J calls and clone size are taken from that table; D and trimming were inferred from the DNA. The repertoire holds 68,000 or so clones, with 60% to 85% as singletons. This CDR3 has 14 amino acids. Losses at the gene ends were 3 bases for V and 10 bases for J; bases not matched to a gene: 7. Germline CDR1 reads DFQATT; CDR2 reads SNEGSKA (reference sequence). This clonotype originated in a human donor in a cohort sampled during active COVID-19. The sample was peripheral blood. V gene TRBV20-1 combines with J gene TRBJ2-1, with 12 bases aligning to TRBD2. CDR3 amino acids: CSASPSGRAREQFF. CDR3 sequence (DNA): TGCAGTGCTAGTCCTAGCGGGAGGGCCCGGGAGCAGTTCTTC.